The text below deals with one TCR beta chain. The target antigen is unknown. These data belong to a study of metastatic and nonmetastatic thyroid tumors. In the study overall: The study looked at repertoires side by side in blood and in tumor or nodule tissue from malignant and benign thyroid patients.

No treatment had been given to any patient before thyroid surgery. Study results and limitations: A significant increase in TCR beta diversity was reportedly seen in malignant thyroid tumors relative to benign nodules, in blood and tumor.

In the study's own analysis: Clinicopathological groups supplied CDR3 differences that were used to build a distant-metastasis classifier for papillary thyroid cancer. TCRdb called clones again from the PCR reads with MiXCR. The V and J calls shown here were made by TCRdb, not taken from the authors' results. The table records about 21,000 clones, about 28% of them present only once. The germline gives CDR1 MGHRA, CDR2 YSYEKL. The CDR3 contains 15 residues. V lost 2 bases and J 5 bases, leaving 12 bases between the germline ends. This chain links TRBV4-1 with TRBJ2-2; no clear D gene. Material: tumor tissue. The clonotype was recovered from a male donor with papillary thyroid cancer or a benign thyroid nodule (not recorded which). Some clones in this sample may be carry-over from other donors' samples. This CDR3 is CASSQNIMGTGELFF. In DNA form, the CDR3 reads TGCGCCAGCAGCCAAAATATCATGGGGACCGGGGAGCTGTTTTTT.